A selection of T cell receptor beta chains follows, all from one sample in a study of blood T cell repertoires in COVID-19. Clones were sequenced by immunoSEQ multiplex PCR, and TCRdb holds only the in-frame ones, with some missing. The data contain roughly 300,000 clones, about 89% of them singletons. Source material: peripheral blood. All receptors come from a woman between 50 and 59 years old who had recovered from COVID-19. The CDR3 runs from the conserved cysteine through the conserved F or W. The D gene is left open where the match is weak. Size is stated for part of the rows, as once, few or many counts, or as a class when the clone is expanded.

V gene	D gene	clone size	J gene	CDR3 protein	CDR3 DNA
TRBV7-3	NA	NA	TRBJ2-3	CASSSSSTDTQYF	TGTGCCAGCAGCTCCTCTAGCACAGATACGCAGTATTTT
TRBV27	NA	NA	TRBJ2-3	CASSLKASGLSTDTQYF	TGTGCCAGCAGTTTAAAAGCCAGCGGGCTAAGCACAGATACGCAGTATTTT
TRBV6-2/TRBV6-3	TRBD2	NA	TRBJ2-5	CASSGLAGTQETQYF	TGTGCCAGCAGCGGACTAGCGGGAACCCAAGAGACCCAGTACTTC
TRBV10-1	TRBD2	once	TRBJ2-3	CASGTSGTDTQYF	TGCGCCAGCGGGACTAGCGGCACAGATACGCAGTATTTT
TRBV5-5	TRBD1	once	TRBJ2-3	CASSSPGQKAAPLGTDTQYF	TGTGCCAGCAGCTCGCCGGGACAGAAGGCAGCACCCTTAGGCACAGATACGCAGTATTTT
TRBV3-1/TRBV3-2	TRBD2	NA	TRBJ2-1	CASSQERGGGYNEQFF	TGTGCCAGCAGCCAAGAGCGGGGGGGAGGGTACAATGAGCAGTTCTTC
TRBV9	NA	NA	TRBJ2-7	CASSVGAGSSYEQYF	TGTGCCAGCAGCGTAGGGGCAGGTAGCTCCTACGAGCAGTACTTC
TRBV7-2	NA	NA	TRBJ1-5	CASRASSGDQPQHF	TGTGCCAGCAGGGCGAGTTCAGGGGATCAGCCCCAGCATTTT
TRBV19	TRBD1	NA	TRBJ2-3	CASSIDDRARGQYF	TGTGCCAGTAGTATAGATGACAGGGCCCGAGGGCAGTATTTT
TRBV19	NA	NA	TRBJ2-5	CASRGEETQYF	TGTGCCAGCAGGGGGGAAGAGACCCAGTACTTC
TRBV2	NA	NA	TRBJ2-7	CASSEQGYEQYF	TGTGCCAGCAGTGAACAGGGTTACGAGCAGTACTTC